This T cell receptor beta chain originates from a study of T cells after yellow fever vaccination. Template-switching 5'RACE yielded the TCR cDNA; a universal primer site and UMIs were added in the process. TCRdb called the 5' RACE reads again in MiXCR, with one record for every CDR3 protein. Among 250,000 or so distinct CDR3 sequences listed, over 3% were seen once. In its sample, this clonotype was seen many times. V was pared by 7 bases and J by 7 bases, with 6 bases of the junction left unmatched. This CDR3 is built from 14 residues. The chain uses TRBV12-3 or TRBV12-4 and TRBJ2-1; 11 nucleotides match TRBD2. The source was PBMCs, collected 15 days after the yellow fever booster vaccination. This TCR was recovered from a man younger than 35 who received the YFV17D yellow fever vaccine. The DNA of the CDR3 is TGTGCCAGCACCATAGCGGGGGGGCGGAATGAGCAGTTCTTC. Protein product: CASTIAGGRNEQFF.